This TCR beta chain emerged from a study of STAT5B mutations in CD4+ large granular lymphocyte leukemia. Study conclusions and caveats: TRBV06-family usage was enriched in top patient clones (8/27) versus controls (2/35). Patient CD4-sorted repertoires stayed more clonal than healthy ones after leukemic-clone removal. Main leukemic clonotypes were patient-specific, but 20% to 25% appeared at low frequency elsewhere.

Generated by immunoSEQ multiplex PCR, the TCRdb table keeps only in-frame clones and is missing some. The sample has under 35,000 clones, around four fifths seen once. As to this clone: No antigen is known for it.

J gave up 8 bases and V 8 bases, and 10 bases lay outside the gene matches. The CDR3 has 15 residues. Germline assignment: CDR1 MNHNS and CDR2 SASEGT. The receptor was derived from a human donor in good health. Sequenced material: CD4+ T cells from blood buffy coats. The V gene is TRBV6-1, the J gene TRBJ1-6; 9 nucleotides agree with TRBD1. The CDR3: CASQMGDREYSPLHF. CDR3 nucleotide sequence: TGTGCCAGCCAAATGGGGGACAGGGAGTATTCACCCCTCCACTTT.